The clone carrying this TCR beta chain was found many times. From germline, CDR1 is DFQATT and CDR2 SNEGSKA (reference sequence). V was pared by 3 bases and J by 3 bases, with 12 bases between. The CDR3 is 14 amino acids. This sample stems from a study of tumor-infiltrating lymphocytes in oesophageal squamous cell carcinoma. TCRdb reprocessed the PCR reads via MiXCR and lists one record per CDR3 protein. The table shows fewer than 15,000 distinct CDR3 sequences, with about 53% occurring only once. The material sequenced was esophageal tumor tissue. The TCR was taken from a male donor with esophageal squamous cell carcinoma. The rearrangement uses TRBV20-1 and TRBJ2-1, with TRBD2 as a possible D gene (5 bases). The CDR3 sequence: CSASNRDLYNEQFF. For the CDR3, the DNA is TGCAGTGCTAGTAACCGGGATCTCTACAATGAGCAGTTCTTC.